Shown below are 14 T cell receptor beta chains from a single sample sequenced in a study of regulatory T cells in long-lasting Graves disease. The sample's time point: newly diagnosed GD, antithyroid drugs for less than 3 months. The TCR library was prepared using RNA isolated from PBMCs. According to the study, TCR beta libraries were built with iRepertoire HTBI primers and CDR3-region Arm-PCR. One entry per CDR3 protein results from TCRdb running MiXCR on the multiplex PCR reads. The sample carries about 530,000 distinct CDR3 sequences, about 16% recorded once. The same data also went into a second study, on T cells in Graves' hyperthyroidism and ophthalmopathy.

Sequenced material: peripheral blood mononuclear cells (PBMCs), taken at new diagnosis, from a patient treated with antithyroid drugs. These receptor sequences come from a middle-aged woman with Graves disease.

This clonotype was counted ten times or more. The chain carries TRBV18 and TRBJ1-2; 10 nucleotides align to TRBD1. The CDR3 is 15 residues long. CDR1 is KGHSH and CDR2 is LQKENI in the germline V gene. With 6 bases clipped from V and 0 bases from J, the junction kept 4 bases outside the gene matches. The CDR3: CASSPDRGPNYGYTF. The CDR3 DNA reads TGTGCCAGCTCGCCTGACAGGGGGCCTAACTATGGCTACACCTTC.

This clonotype was counted only a few times. The chain links TRBV15 to TRBJ2-1, with TRBD1 matching 9 bases. Trimming took 1 base from V and 5 from J; bases not matched to a gene: 6. The CDR3 spans 16 residues. The germline gives CDR1 LNHNV, CDR2 YYDKDF (reference sequence). CDR3 DNA: TGTGCCACCAGCAGAGTCGCCGGGACAGGGCACAATGAGCAGTTCTTC. Translation gives CATSRVAGTGHNEQFF.

This clonotype showed up many times. V usage is TRBV6-1 and J usage is TRBJ1-4; the D gene is possibly TRBD1 (5 bases). The V end was cut by 6 bases, the J end by 3 bases, with 26 bases between. Germline V CDR1 and CDR2: MNHNS, SASEGT. This CDR3 has 19 residues. CDR3: CASRDTHQAAGVPNEKLFF. In DNA form, the CDR3 reads TGTGCCAGCAGGGATACCCACCAAGCAGCGGGGGTTCCTAATGAAAAACTGTTTTTT.

The chain carries TRBV6-1 and TRBJ1-2, with D unclear. Germline V gene lookup returns CDR1 MNHNS and CDR2 SASEGT. The CDR3 loop spans 13 amino acids. Between the trimmed V and J ends, which lost 1 base and 8 bases, there was a span of 11 bases. CDR3 in amino acids: CASSEVGTLGYTF. CDR3 nucleotide sequence: TGTGCCAGCAGTGAAGTTGGTACCCTAGGCTACACCTTC.

The chain carries TRBV29-1 and TRBJ1-5, with D possibly TRBD1 on 6 matching bases. Trimming took 4 bases from V and 2 from J, leaving 9 bases between them. CDR3 length equals 13 residues. The germline CDR1 and CDR2 sequences are SQVTM and ANQGSEA. CDR3 sequence (DNA): TGCAGCGTTGTAGGGGGAGGCAATCAGCCCCAGCATTTT. The encoded protein is CSVVGGGNQPQHF.

To note about this clonotype: This likely stems from a read error, as it lies one base from a far larger clone. V and J are TRBV28 and TRBJ1-1; TRBD1 matches at 7 bases. The germline gives CDR1 MDHEN, CDR2 SYDVKM. This CDR3 region has 12 residues. DNA for the CDR3: TGTGTCAGCAGCCCAGGGGGCACTGAAGCTTTCTTT. Translated: CVSSPGGTEAFF.

This clonotype occurred many times. This chain joins TRBV6-1 and TRBJ1-6, with D uncertain. The germline CDR1 and CDR2 sequences are MNHNS and SASEGT. CDR3 length equals 12 residues. The V end was cut by 10 bases, the J end by 9 bases, with 13 bases between. CDR3 in amino acids: CATAPFSSPLHF. As DNA, the CDR3 is TGTGCCACCGCCCCGTTTTCTTCACCCCTCCACTTT.

In this sample, this clonotype turned up many times. The genes are TRBV2 and TRBJ1-1, with D possibly TRBD1 on 5 matching bases. CDR3 size: 14 residues. The V gene lost 6 bases and the J gene lost 2 bases, with 13 bases spanning the gap. Per germline, CDR1 SNHLY and CDR2 FYNNEI. In nucleotides, the CDR3 is TGTGCCAGCAGCTTGCGAGGGGCAAACACTGAAGCTTTCTTT. It yields the protein CASSLRGANTEAFF.

This clonotype came up many times. The J gene is TRBJ2-1, the V gene TRBV12-3 or TRBV12-4; D gene unclear. This CDR3 spans 13 amino acids. V shed 7 bases and J shed 8 bases, with 15 bases lying between them. In DNA form, the CDR3 reads TGTGCCAGCACCACCCCTCCCCCCCATGAGCAGTTCTTC. Translated, it gives CASTTPPPHEQFF.

This clonotype was found many times. V is TRBV3-1 and J is TRBJ2-3; the match to TRBD1 covers 8 bases. Germline V gives CDR1 LGHDT, CDR2 YNNKEL (reference sequence). After removal of 1 base from V and 8 bases from J, the junction contained 8 bases not matched to a gene. The CDR3 loop spans 15 amino acids. Written as DNA, the CDR3 is TGTGCCAGCAGCCAAGTTCTTCAGGGGGCGGCTACGCAGTATTTT. It is translated as CASSQVLQGAATQYF.

As for this clonotype: A much larger clonotype is one base distant, so this may be a read error. CDR3 protein: CASSQRLAGGLQETQYF. DNA of the CDR3: TGCGCCAGCAGCCAAAGACTAGCGGGGGGCCTACAAGAGACCCAGTACTTC. This chain uses TRBV4-1 with TRBJ2-5; 13 bases map to TRBD2. The junction had 5 bases not matched to a gene; V was cut back by 2 bases and J by 2 bases. The CDR3 spans 17 residues. Germline V lookup: CDR1 MGHRA, CDR2 YSYEKL.

The chain combines TRBV18 with TRBJ2-5, with unresolved D. The CDR3 is 15 residues long. Trimming took 0 bases from V and 4 from J, leaving 12 bases between them. From germline, CDR1 is KGHSH and CDR2 LQKENI. In DNA, the CDR3 is TGTGCCAGCTCACCACCGGGTAGAGCCGGAGAGACCCAGTACTTC. As protein: CASSPPGRAGETQYF.

This clonotype was seen many times. The chain couples TRBV3-1 to TRBJ1-4; tentative D call: TRBD1 (6 bases). V was shortened by 4 bases and J by 4 bases, with 10 bases between the two germline ends. The germline CDR1 and CDR2 sequences are LGHDT and YNNKEL (reference sequence). The CDR3 consists of 14 residues. The CDR3 DNA is TGTGCCAGCAGCCTTCGGACAGATAATGAAAAACTGTTTTTT. This encodes CASSLRTDNEKLFF.

This clonotype was picked up a small number of times. A read error may account for a junction end that differs from germline. The V gene is TRBV20-1, the J gene TRBJ1-1; D possibly corresponds to TRBD1 (6 bases). Germline lookup yields CDR1 DFQATT and CDR2 SNEGSKA (reference sequence). The CDR3 has 13 residues. In DNA form, the CDR3 reads TGCAGTGCTATACAGGGACTAGACACTGAAGCTCTCTTT. Its translation is CSAIQGLDTEALF.